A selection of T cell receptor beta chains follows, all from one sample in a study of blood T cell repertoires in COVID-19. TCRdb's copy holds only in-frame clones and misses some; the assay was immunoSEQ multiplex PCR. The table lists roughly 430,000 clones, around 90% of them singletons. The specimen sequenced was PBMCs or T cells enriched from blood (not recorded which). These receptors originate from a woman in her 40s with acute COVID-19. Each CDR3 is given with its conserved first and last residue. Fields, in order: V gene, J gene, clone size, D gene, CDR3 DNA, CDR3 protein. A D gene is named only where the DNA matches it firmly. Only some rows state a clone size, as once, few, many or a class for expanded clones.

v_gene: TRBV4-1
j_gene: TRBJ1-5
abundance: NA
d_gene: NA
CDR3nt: TGCGCCAGCAGCCAAGCCGCCGGTATGGGCAATCAGCCCCAGCATTTT
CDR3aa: CASSQAAGMGNQPQHF

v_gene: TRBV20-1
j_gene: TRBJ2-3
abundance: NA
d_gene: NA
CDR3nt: TGCAGTGCTCGAAGGGGGGATACGCAGTATTTT
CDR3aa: CSARRGDTQYF

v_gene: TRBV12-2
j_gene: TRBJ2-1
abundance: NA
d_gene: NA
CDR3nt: TGTGCAAGTCGCTTAGTTGGACTAGCGGCAAAAAATGAGCAGTTCTTC
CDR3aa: CASRLVGLAAKNEQFF

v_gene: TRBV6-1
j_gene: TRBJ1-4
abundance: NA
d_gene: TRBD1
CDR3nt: TGTGCCAGCAGTGAACGGGGGACAGGGTATGAAAAACTGTTTTTT
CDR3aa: CASSERGTGYEKLFF

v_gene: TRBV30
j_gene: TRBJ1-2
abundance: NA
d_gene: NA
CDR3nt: TGTGCCTGGATAGGCGAGGGAGGAGGCTACACCTTC
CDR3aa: CAWIGEGGGYTF

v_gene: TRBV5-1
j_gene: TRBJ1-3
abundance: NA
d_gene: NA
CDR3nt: TGCGCCAGCAGCTTGGACCTACCCTCTGGAAACACCATATATTTT
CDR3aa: CASSLDLPSGNTIYF

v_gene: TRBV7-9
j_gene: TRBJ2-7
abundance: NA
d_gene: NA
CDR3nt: TGTGCCAGCAGCTTAGGGACTGAGCAGTACTTC
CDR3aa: CASSLGTEQYF

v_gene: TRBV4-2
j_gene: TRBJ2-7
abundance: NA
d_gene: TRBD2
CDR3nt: TGTGCCAGCAGCCACGACAAAAAGGGACTAGCGGGGGTCGAGCAGTACTTC
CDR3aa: CASSHDKKGLAGVEQYF

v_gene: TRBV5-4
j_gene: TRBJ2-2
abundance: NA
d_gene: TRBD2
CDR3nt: TGTGCCAGCAGAGATCGAACTAGCGGGGGGACCGGGGAGCTGTTTTTT
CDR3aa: CASRDRTSGGTGELFF

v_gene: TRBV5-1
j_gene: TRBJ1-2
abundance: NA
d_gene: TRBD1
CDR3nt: TGCGCCAGCAGCTTGGCTGGGACAGCTTACTATGGCTACACCTTC
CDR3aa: CASSLAGTAYYGYTF

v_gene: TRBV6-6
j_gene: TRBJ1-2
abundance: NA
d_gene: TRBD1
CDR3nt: TGTGCCAGCAGCAACCCGAATCCGGGACAGGGGATCTTC
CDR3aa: CASSNPNPGQGIF

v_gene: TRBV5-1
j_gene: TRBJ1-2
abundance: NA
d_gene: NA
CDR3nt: TGCGCCAGCAGCTTGACCGGCGCAGGCTTTGGCTACACCTTC
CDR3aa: CASSLTGAGFGYTF

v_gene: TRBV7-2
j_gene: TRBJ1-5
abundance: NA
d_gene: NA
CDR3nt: TGTGCCAGCAGCTTAAATCCGCGATATAGCAATCAGCCCCAGCATTTT
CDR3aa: CASSLNPRYSNQPQHF

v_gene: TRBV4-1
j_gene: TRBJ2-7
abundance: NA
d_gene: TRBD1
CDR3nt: TGCGCCAGCAGCCGCCCCTACGACAGGGCGTTTAATAACTACGAGCAGTACTTC
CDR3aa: CASSRPYDRAFNNYEQYF

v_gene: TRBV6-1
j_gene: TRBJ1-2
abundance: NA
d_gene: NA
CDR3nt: TGTGCCAGCAGTGATCTCACGGGCTATGGCTACACCTTC
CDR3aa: CASSDLTGYGYTF

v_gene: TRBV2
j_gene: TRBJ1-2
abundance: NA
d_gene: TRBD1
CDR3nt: TGTGCCAGCAGCCCCGGGACAGACTATGGCTACACCTTC
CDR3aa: CASSPGTDYGYTF

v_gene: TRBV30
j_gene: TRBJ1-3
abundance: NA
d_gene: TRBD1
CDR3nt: TGTGCCTGGAGCGTAGCACAGGGGTTCTCTGGAAACACCATATATTTT
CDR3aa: CAWSVAQGFSGNTIYF

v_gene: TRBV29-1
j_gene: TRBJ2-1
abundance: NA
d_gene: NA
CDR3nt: TGCAGCGTTGTCCAGGGGACCTACAATGAGCAGTTCTTC
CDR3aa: CSVVQGTYNEQFF

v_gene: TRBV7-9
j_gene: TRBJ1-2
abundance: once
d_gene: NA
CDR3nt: TGTGCCAGCAGCTTAAGCGCGGGGGCCCACTATGGCTACACCTTC
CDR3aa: CASSLSAGAHYGYTF

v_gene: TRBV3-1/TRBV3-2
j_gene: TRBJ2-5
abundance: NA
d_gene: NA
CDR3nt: TGTGCCAGCAGCCCCGGGGGGCGCGAGACCCAGTACTTC
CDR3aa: CASSPGGRETQYF

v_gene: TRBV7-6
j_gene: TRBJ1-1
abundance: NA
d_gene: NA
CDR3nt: TGTGCCAGCAGCTTTGCAGGGGACACTGAAGCTTTCTTT
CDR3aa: CASSFAGDTEAFF

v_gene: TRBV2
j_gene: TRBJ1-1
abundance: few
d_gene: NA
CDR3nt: TGTGCCAGCAGTGAAGCCTCAACAGGGTTGGACACTGAAGCTTTCTTT
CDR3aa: CASSEASTGLDTEAFF

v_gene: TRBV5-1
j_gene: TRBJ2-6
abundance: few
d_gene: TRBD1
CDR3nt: TGCGCCAGCAGCTGGGGACAGTTCTCTGGGGCCAACGTCCTGACTTTC
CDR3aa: CASSWGQFSGANVLTF

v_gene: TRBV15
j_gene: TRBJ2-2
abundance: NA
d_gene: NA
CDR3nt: TGTGCCACCAGCAGAGAGGCCATGGTTGGGGAGCTGTTTTTT
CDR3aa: CATSREAMVGELFF

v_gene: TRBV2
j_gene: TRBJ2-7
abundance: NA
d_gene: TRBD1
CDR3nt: TGTGCCAGCACCTCCGACAGGGGGCAAAACGAGCAGTACTTC
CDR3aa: CASTSDRGQNEQYF

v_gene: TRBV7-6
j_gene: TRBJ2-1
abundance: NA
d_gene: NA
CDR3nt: TGTGCCAGCAGCTTCGCTAGCAGTGAGCAGTTCTTC
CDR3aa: CASSFASSEQFF

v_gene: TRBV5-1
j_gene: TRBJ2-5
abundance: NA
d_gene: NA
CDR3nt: TGCGCCAGCAGCTTGAGCAACGAAGAGACCCAGTACTTC
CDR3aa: CASSLSNEETQYF

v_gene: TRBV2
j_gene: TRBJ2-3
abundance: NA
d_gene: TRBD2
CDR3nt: TGTGCCAGCAGTGACCCAAGACTAGCGGGGGGGCAAGATACGCAGTATTTT
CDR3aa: CASSDPRLAGGQDTQYF